This T cell receptor beta chain was recorded in a study of human T cells and chemical hapten exposure. TCRdb reprocessed the RACE reads via MiXCR and lists one record per CDR3 protein. This sample has about 84,000 distinct CDR3 sequences, with 10% to 14% found just once. This clonotype was detected many times. The time point was: patch test 3, about 24 weeks after DPC sensitization. Treatment: therapeutic diphenylcyclopropenone sensitization with weekly scalp DPC. This CDR3 is built from 15 residues. V shed 1 base and J shed 10 bases, with 14 bases lying between them. Germline V gives CDR1 SEHNR, CDR2 FQNEAQ (reference sequence).

The chain is built from TRBV7-9 and TRBJ1-6, with a weak D call TRBD1 (6 bases). The sample consisted of whole blood, taken in connection with sensitization to the hapten diphenylcyclopropenone (DPC). This TCR was sampled from a woman between 45 and 65 years old with alopecia areata. Some clones in this sample may be carry-over from other donors' samples. Written as DNA, the CDR3 is TGTGCCAGCAGCTTAGGGGCAGGGGCCAAATCACCCCTCCACTTT. Its translation: CASSLGAGAKSPLHF. Filled out from reference TRBV7-9 and TRBJ1-6, the complete variable domain reads DTGVSQNPRHKITKRGQNVTFRCDPISEHNRLYWYRQTLGQGPEFLTYFQNEAQLEKSRLLSDRFSAERPKGSFSTLEIQRTEQGDSAMYLCASSLGAGAKSPLHFGNGTRLTVT.